This record concerns one T cell receptor beta chain sequence. Per germline, CDR1 SGHRS and CDR2 YFSETQ. The CDR3 covers 20 residues. V was pared by 0 bases and J by 3 bases, with 21 bases of the junction left unmatched. Each subset's genomic DNA was shared equally among a number of immunoSEQ plates. TCRdb's table, derived via immunoSEQ multiplex PCR, lists solely in-frame clones and lacks some. In the table there are around 990,000 clones, approximately 77% of which are singletons. These data are taken from a study of shared clonotypes between healthy human individuals. This chain uses TRBV5-1 with TRBJ2-7; 7 positions agree with TRBD2. Sample: memory CD4+ T cells from PBMCs. The subset is: CD45RA-negative fraction. The receptor was derived from a man between 18 and 35 years old in good health. Some clones in this sample may be carry-over from other donors' samples. For the CDR3, the DNA is TGCGCCAGCAGCTTGGCCGGCGGATCTAGCGGAGTTAGGGTCTACTACGAGCAGTACTTC. Translated, it gives CASSLAGGSSGVRVYYEQYF.